Presented here are 25 T cell receptor beta chains from one specimen sequenced in a study of blood T cells in healthy people across ages. Together with a sample-barcoded 5' primer, a J-beta primer mix was included in a second PCR lasting about 7 to 11 cycles. TCRdb passed the 5' RACE reads through MiXCR, listing each CDR3 protein once. There are around 1.5 million distinct CDR3 sequences in the sample; approximately 32% occur only once, and over 9% lies in the top ten. What was sequenced was blood. Source of these receptors: a young woman in good health.

This sequence joins TRBV27 and TRBJ2-2, with 10 positions matching TRBD2. Germline V gene data show CDR1 as MNHEY and CDR2 as SMNVEV (reference sequence). The ends lost 2 bases at V and 6 bases at J; junction bases unmatched: 0. The CDR3 totals 14 residues. The CDR3 nucleotides are TGTGCCAGCAGTTTACTAGCGGGAGCCGGGGAGCTGTTTTTT. Amino acids: CASSLLAGAGELFF.

This sequence joins TRBV20-1 and TRBJ2-5; D is perhaps TRBD1 or TRBD2 (5 bases each). The end of the DNA fits TRBJ2-7 better, so the J call may be wrong. CDR1 DFQATT and CDR2 SNEGSKA come from the germline V gene (reference sequence). CDR3 length equals 14 residues. The CDR3 bases are TGCAGTGCTAGAGTGATGGGACGTGAGTACGAGCAGTACTTC. Amino acid sequence: CSARVMGREYEQYF.

The chain uses TRBV6-1 and TRBJ2-7; no clear D gene. The V and J ends lost 4 bases and 0 bases respectively, with 13 bases between them. Germline V gene lookup returns CDR1 MNHNS and CDR2 SASEGT. The CDR3 is 15 amino acids. The CDR3 DNA is TGTGCCAGCAGTGTAGCCCCCCTCAGCTCCTACGAGCAGTACTTC. Translated: CASSVAPLSSYEQYF.

This clonotype was recorded at least ten times. V gene TRBV18 combines with J gene TRBJ2-7, with 10 bases aligning to TRBD1. The length of the CDR3 is 15 residues. Germline V gives CDR1 KGHSH, CDR2 LQKENI. J lost 2 bases, V lost 6 bases, and 7 bases had no gene match. Here the CDR3 reads CASSPGQGGTYEQYF. The CDR3 nucleotides are TGTGCCAGCTCGCCAGGACAGGGGGGAACCTACGAGCAGTACTTC.

In its sample, this clonotype was seen a few times. This chain links TRBV24-1 with TRBJ2-6; D is possibly TRBD1 (5 bases). The CDR3 length is 16 residues. The germline V and J ends were trimmed by 3 bases and 0 bases, with 8 bases remaining between them. Germline V lookup: CDR1 KGHDR, CDR2 SFDVKD. The CDR3 loop is CATSDPGFSGANVLTF. CDR3 nucleotide sequence: TGTGCCACCAGTGATCCAGGGTTCTCTGGGGCCAACGTCCTGACTTTC.

The chain carries TRBV2 and TRBJ1-1, with TRBD1 matching 9 bases. The CDR3 runs 18 residues. Germline V gene sequence: CDR1 SNHLY, CDR2 FYNNEI. V shed 6 bases, J shed 5 bases, and the junction held 19 bases outside the gene matches. The CDR3 DNA follows: TGTGCCAGCAGCACAAACCTGAGACAGGGGGAGGCCCTTACTGAAGCTTTCTTT. This translates into CASSTNLRQGEALTEAFF.

This clonotype was observed a handful of times. The chain joins TRBV6-6 to TRBJ2-7; 10 bases agree with TRBD1. Germline values: CDR1 MNHNY, CDR2 SVGAGI (reference sequence). This CDR3 has 15 residues. V lost 2 bases, J lost 2 bases, and 3 bases stayed unmatched. The CDR3 is CASSYTGQGAYEQYF. CDR3 in DNA: TGTGCCAGCAGTTACACCGGACAGGGGGCCTACGAGCAGTACTTC.

The chain combines TRBV20-1 with TRBJ2-7; possibly TRBD1 or TRBD2 for D (5 bases each). The germline V gene has CDR1 DFQATT and CDR2 SNEGSKA (reference sequence). CDR3 size: 13 residues. V lost 6 bases to trimming and J lost 4 bases, with 16 bases between them. CDR3 amino acids: CSALGESGYEQYF. The DNA for the CDR3 is TGCAGTGCCCTGGGGGAGTCGGGTTACGAGCAGTACTTC.

This clonotype was counted only a few times. J is TRBJ2-1 and V is TRBV4-1; 12 bases map to TRBD2. Germline CDR1 is MGHRA and CDR2 is YSYEKL. This CDR3 is built from 13 residues. V shed 2 bases and J 10 bases; nucleotides not matched to a gene: 0. Here the CDR3 DNA reads TGCGCCAGCAGCCAAACTAGCGGGGGGGAGCAGTTCTTC. Its translation: CASSQTSGGEQFF.

The chain has TRBV4-2 and TRBJ1-6, with 7 positions matching TRBD1. CDR1 LGHNA and CDR2 YNFKEQ come from the germline V gene. The CDR3 consists of 16 residues. V was clipped by 1 base and J by 6 bases; unmatched bases: 6. CDR3 protein: CASSQGTGLLNSPLHF. The DNA for the CDR3 is TGTGCCAGCAGCCAAGGGACAGGCCTTCTTAATTCACCCCTCCACTTT.

This clonotype showed up just a few times. This chain links TRBV6-2 or TRBV6-3 with TRBJ2-5, with 7 bases lining up with TRBD2. The V gene end was trimmed by 8 bases and the J gene end by 4 bases; junction bases not matched to a gene: 4. CDR1 and CDR2 (germline): MNHEY, SVGEGT. There are 12 residues in the CDR3. The CDR3 loop reads CASVAGGETQYF. The CDR3 DNA reads as TGTGCCAGCGTAGCGGGTGGAGAGACCCAGTACTTC.

This clonotype was picked up many times. The chain links TRBV4-2 to TRBJ2-7; D is perhaps TRBD2 (7 bases). The CDR3 totals 15 residues. The V gene lost 4 bases and the J gene lost 2 bases, with 15 bases spanning the gap. Germline V gives CDR1 LGHNA, CDR2 YNFKEQ. The CDR3 region has the DNA TGTGCCAGCAGCCCGGGGGCGGGAGCCCCCTACGAGCAGTACTTC. It translates to CASSPGAGAPYEQYF.

A note on this clonotype: Relative to the germline gene, one junction end is altered; a read error may explain this. The rearrangement links TRBV7-3 to TRBJ2-5; D is uncertain. The CDR3 has 13 residues. The germline gives CDR1 SGHTA, CDR2 FQGTGA. CDR3 sequence: CAGSLSLGETQYF. CDR3 in DNA: TGTGCCGGCAGCTTAAGCCTTGGGGAGACCCAGTACTTC.

The table lists this clonotype with a few counts. This chain connects TRBV7-2 to TRBJ1-2, with D perhaps matching TRBD1 (6 bases). The CDR3 loop spans 15 amino acids. The V gene's germline CDR1 is SGHTA and CDR2 FQGNSA. Trimming pared 5 bases from V and 8 bases from J, leaving 21 bases between. The CDR3 bases are TGTGCCAGCAGCCCTCGCCGGGATGGGGGCCGCGGCTACACCTTC. Translated, it gives CASSPRRDGGRGYTF. Complete variable domain (other parts from reference TRBV7-2 and TRBJ1-2): GAGVSQSPSNKVTEKGKDVELRCDPISGHTALYWYRQSLGQGLEFLIYFQGNSAPDKSGLPSDRFSAERTGGSVSTLTIQRTQQEDSAVYLCASSPRRDGGRGYTFGSGTRLTVV.

This clonotype occurred a few times. The chain couples TRBV11-2 to TRBJ2-1; 10 bases match TRBD2. Germline V gives CDR1 SGHAT, CDR2 FQNNGV. With 4 bases clipped from V and 1 base from J, the junction kept 4 bases outside the gene matches. CDR3 length: 16 residues. DNA for the CDR3: TGTGCCAGCAGCTCTAGCGGGAGCGGATCCTACAATGAGCAGTTCTTC. This gives the protein CASSSSGSGSYNEQFF.

This clonotype was seen repeatedly, ten times or more. V and J are TRBV29-1 and TRBJ2-1; 7 bases fit TRBD2. The CDR3 is made up of 14 amino acids. After removal of 3 bases from V and 3 bases from J, the junction contained 5 bases not matched to a gene. Looked up from germline, CDR1 is SQVTM and CDR2 is ANQGSEA. CDR3 nucleotides: TGCAGCGTTGATTCGCGGGAGAACTACAATGAGCAGTTCTTC. As protein: CSVDSRENYNEQFF.

This rearrangement joins TRBV20-1 to TRBJ2-3; D is perhaps TRBD2 (6 bases). V shed 3 bases and J shed 0 bases, with 10 bases lying between them. This CDR3 spans 14 amino acids. From germline, CDR1 is DFQATT and CDR2 SNEGSKA (reference sequence). The CDR3 DNA sequence: TGCAGTGCTAGCGGTGCGGGGAGCACAGATACGCAGTATTTT. Translation gives CSASGAGSTDTQYF.

This clonotype was seen only a few times. V is TRBV5-1 and J is TRBJ2-7, with 10 bases matching TRBD1. Germline trimming cut 7 bases from V and 2 bases from J; bases unmatched to any gene: 6. The V gene's germline CDR1 is SGHRS and CDR2 YFSETQ. The CDR3 covers 14 residues. The CDR3 bases are TGCGCCAGCTCCGGGACAGGGGAGCCCTACGAGCAGTACTTC. Translating gives CASSGTGEPYEQYF.

This chain connects TRBV20-1 to TRBJ2-1, with no clear D. The V gene's germline CDR1 is DFQATT and CDR2 SNEGSKA (reference sequence). V shed 6 bases and J shed 4 bases, with 10 bases lying between them. The CDR3 sequence is 12 residues long. DNA for the CDR3: TGCAGTGCCGTCGCCAGGTACAATGAGCAGTTCTTC. This encodes CSAVARYNEQFF.

The sample holds one count of this clonotype. The chain combines TRBV20-1 with TRBJ2-5; D remains unclear. The CDR3 has 15 amino acids. CDR1 and CDR2 from the germline V gene are DFQATT and SNEGSKA (reference sequence). Trimming left V 0 bases short and J 4 bases short, with 15 bases between. CDR3 coding DNA: TGCAGTGCTAGAGACCGACGGAGTTTACGAGAGACCCAGTACTTC. Residues: CSARDRRSLRETQYF.

The rearrangement links TRBV20-1 to TRBJ2-1; 11 bases map to TRBD2. Germline V gives CDR1 DFQATT, CDR2 SNEGSKA (reference sequence). CDR3 length: 15 residues. The trim removed 0 bases at V and 6 bases at J, leaving 4 bases unmatched. The CDR3 DNA reads as TGCAGTGCTAGAGACGGACTAGCGGGTACCAATGAGCAGTTCTTC. The encoded protein is CSARDGLAGTNEQFF.

This clonotype is labeled as medium-sized (0.01 to 0.1%). The rearrangement joins TRBV20-1 to TRBJ2-7; D possibly corresponds to TRBD1 (6 bases). V was clipped by 6 bases and J by 2 bases, with 14 bases between them. CDR3 length equals 13 residues. Per germline, CDR1 DFQATT and CDR2 SNEGSKA (reference sequence). The CDR3 loop is CSASRDIPYEQYF. The CDR3 bases are TGCAGTGCGTCCAGGGACATTCCCTACGAGCAGTACTTC.

The chain employs TRBV27 and TRBJ2-7, with D possibly being TRBD2 (6 bases). Trimming removed 6 bases at V and 5 bases at J, with 14 bases between. The CDR3 sequence is 13 residues long. Germline V gene lookup returns CDR1 MNHEY and CDR2 SMNVEV (reference sequence). For the CDR3, the DNA is TGTGCCAGCAGATCCGGAGGGAAGGACGAGCAGTACTTC. Protein sequence: CASRSGGKDEQYF.

The rearrangement uses TRBV10-1 and TRBJ2-1; D is unresolved. Deletions cut 7 bases from V and 0 bases from J, with 10 bases between. The CDR3 contains 14 residues. Per the germline V gene, CDR1 is WNHNN and CDR2 is SYGVQD (reference sequence). The CDR3 loop is CASMGAYSYNEQFF. CDR3 in DNA: TGCGCCAGCATGGGTGCTTACTCCTACAATGAGCAGTTCTTC.

This chain joins TRBV5-6 and TRBJ2-7; D is undetermined. V was cut by 0 bases and J by 2 bases, with 12 bases left in between. The CDR3 contains 15 residues. Germline CDR1 reads SGHDT; CDR2 reads YYEEEE. The CDR3 protein is CASSLAPAEAYEQYF. In nucleotides, the CDR3 is TGTGCCAGCAGCTTGGCTCCCGCAGAGGCCTACGAGCAGTACTTC.